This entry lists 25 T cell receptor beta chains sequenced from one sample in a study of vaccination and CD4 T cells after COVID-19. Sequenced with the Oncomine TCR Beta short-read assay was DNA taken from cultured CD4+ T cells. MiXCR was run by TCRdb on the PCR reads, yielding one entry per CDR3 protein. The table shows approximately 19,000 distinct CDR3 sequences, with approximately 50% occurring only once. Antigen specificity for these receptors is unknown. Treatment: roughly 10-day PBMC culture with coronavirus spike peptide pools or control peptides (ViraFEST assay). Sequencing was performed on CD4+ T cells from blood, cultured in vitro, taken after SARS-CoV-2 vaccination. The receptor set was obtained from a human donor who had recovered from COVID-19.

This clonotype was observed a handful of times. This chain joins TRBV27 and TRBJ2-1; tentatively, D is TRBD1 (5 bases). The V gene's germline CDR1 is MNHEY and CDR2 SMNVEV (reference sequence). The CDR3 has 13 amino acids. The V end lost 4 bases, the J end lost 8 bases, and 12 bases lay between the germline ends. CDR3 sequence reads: CASSSYRIDEQFF. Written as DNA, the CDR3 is TGTGCCAGCAGTTCCTACAGGATCGATGAGCAGTTCTTC.

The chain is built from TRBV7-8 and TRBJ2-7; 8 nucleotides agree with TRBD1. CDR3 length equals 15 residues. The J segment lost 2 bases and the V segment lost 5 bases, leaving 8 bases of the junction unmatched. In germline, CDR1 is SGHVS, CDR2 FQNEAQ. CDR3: CASSTTGTGPYEQYF. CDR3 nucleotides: TGTGCCAGCAGCACAACCGGGACAGGCCCCTACGAGCAGTACTTC.

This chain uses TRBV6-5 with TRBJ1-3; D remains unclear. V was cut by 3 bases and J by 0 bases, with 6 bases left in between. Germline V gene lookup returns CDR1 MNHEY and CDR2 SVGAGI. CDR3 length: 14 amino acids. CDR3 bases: TGTGCCAGCAGTTATAGCCTCTCTGGAAACACCATATATTTT. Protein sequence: CASSYSLSGNTIYF.

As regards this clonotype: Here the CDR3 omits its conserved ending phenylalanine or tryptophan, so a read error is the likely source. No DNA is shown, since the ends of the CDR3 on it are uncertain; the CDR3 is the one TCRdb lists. CDR3 sequence reads: CASSGRSSRTGGYTS. The chain combines TRBV21-1 with TRBJ1-2. TRBV21-1 corresponds to a pseudogene. The CDR3 numbers 15 amino acids, ends counted.

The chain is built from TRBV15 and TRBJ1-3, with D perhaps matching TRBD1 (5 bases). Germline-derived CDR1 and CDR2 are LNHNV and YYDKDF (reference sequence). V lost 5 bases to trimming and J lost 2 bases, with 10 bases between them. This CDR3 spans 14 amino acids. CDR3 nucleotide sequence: TGTGCCACCAGCCGAGGGGAAACTGGAAACACCATATATTTT. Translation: CATSRGETGNTIYF.

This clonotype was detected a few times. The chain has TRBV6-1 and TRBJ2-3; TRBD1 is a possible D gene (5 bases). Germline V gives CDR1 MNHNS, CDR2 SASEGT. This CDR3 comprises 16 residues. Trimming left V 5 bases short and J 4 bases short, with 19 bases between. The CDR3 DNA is TGTGCCAGCAGTAAAGACACCTCTGGGGCCTCAGATACGCAGTATTTT. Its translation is CASSKDTSGASDTQYF.

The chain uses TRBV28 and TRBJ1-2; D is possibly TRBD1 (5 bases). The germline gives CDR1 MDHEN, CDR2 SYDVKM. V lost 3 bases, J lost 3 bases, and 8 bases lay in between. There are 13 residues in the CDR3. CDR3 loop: CASSFRDYYGYTF. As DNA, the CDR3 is TGTGCCAGCAGTTTCAGGGACTACTATGGCTACACCTTC.

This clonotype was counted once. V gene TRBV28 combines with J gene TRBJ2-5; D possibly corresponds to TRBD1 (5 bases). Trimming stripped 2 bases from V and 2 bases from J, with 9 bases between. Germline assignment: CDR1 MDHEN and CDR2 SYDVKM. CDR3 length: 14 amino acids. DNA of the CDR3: TGTGCCAGCAGTTTAGACAGTACACAAGAGACCCAGTACTTC. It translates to CASSLDSTQETQYF.

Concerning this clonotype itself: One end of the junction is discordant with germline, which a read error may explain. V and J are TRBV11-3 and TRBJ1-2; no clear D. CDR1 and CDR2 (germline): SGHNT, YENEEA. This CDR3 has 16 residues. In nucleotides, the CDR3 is TGTGCCAGCAGCCTAGATAAATTGGGTTCAGACTATGGCTACACCTTC. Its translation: CASSLDKLGSDYGYTF.

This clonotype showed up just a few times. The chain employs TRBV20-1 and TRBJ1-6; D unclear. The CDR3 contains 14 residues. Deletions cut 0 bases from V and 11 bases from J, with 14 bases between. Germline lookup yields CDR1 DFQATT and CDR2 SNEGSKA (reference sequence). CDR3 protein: CSARDTNSKTPLHF. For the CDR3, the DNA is TGCAGTGCTAGAGATACGAACAGCAAGACACCCCTCCACTTT.

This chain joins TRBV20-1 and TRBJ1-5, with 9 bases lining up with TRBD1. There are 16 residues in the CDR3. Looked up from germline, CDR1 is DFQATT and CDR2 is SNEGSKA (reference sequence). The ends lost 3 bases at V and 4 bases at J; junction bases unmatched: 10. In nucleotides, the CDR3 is TGCAGTGCTAGGGCCGACAGGGGGAGAGATAATCAGCCCCAGCATTTT. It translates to CSARADRGRDNQPQHF.

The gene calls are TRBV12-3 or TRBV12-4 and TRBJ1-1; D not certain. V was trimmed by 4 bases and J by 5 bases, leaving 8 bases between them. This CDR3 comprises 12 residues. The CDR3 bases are TGTGCCAGCAGTTCCGAAGGGACTGAAGCTTTCTTT. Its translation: CASSSEGTEAFF.

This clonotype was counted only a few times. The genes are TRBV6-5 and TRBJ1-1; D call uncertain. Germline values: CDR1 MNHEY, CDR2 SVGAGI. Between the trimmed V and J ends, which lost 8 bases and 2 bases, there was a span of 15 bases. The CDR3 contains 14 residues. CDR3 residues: CASRLRSQNTEAFF. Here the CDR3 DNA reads TGTGCCAGCCGTTTGAGGTCACAAAACACTGAAGCTTTCTTT.

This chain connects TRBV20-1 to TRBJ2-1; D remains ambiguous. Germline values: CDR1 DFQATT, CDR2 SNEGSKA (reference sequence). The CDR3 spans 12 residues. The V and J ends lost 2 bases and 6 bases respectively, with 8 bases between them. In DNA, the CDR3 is TGCAGTGCTAGAACTCTAACCAATGAGCAGTTCTTC. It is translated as CSARTLTNEQFF.

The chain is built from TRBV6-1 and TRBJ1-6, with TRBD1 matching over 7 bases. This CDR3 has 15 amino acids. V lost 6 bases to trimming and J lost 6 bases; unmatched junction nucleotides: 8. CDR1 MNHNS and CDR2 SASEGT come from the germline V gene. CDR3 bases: TGTGCCAGCAGAAAAAACAGGGGCTTTAATTCACCCCTCCACTTT. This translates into CASRKNRGFNSPLHF.

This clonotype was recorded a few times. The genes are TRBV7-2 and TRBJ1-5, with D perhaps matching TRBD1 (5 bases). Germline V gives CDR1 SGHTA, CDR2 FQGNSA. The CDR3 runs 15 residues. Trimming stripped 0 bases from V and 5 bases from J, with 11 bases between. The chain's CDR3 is CASSLALGGDQPQHF. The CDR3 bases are TGTGCCAGCAGCTTAGCCCTGGGGGGGGATCAGCCCCAGCATTTT.

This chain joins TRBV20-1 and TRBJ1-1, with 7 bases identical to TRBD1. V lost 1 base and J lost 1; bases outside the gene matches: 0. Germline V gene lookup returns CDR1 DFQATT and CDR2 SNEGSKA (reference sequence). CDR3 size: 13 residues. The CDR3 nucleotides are TGCAGTGCTAGAGCAGGGGGGAACACTGAAGCTTTCTTT. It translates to CSARAGGNTEAFF.

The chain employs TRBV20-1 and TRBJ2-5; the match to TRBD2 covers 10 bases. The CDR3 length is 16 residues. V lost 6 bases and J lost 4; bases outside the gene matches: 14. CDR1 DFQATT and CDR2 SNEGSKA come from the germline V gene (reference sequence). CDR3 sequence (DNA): TGCAGTGCCGCCGGACTAGCGGAACGCACCGCAGAGACCCAGTACTTC. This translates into CSAAGLAERTAETQYF.

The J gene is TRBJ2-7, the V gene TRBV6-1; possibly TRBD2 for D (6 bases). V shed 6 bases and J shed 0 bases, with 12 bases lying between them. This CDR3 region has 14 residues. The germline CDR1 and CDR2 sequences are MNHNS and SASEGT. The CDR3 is CASSKGLASYEQYF. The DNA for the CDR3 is TGTGCCAGCAGCAAGGGACTGGCCTCCTACGAGCAGTACTTC.

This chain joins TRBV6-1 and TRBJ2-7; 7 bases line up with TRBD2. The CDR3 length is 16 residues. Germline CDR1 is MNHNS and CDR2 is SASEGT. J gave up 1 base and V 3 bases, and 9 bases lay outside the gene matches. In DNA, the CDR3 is TGTGCCAGCAGTGAGGGTAGGGGAGGGCGTTCCTACGAGCAGTACTTC. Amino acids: CASSEGRGGRSYEQYF.

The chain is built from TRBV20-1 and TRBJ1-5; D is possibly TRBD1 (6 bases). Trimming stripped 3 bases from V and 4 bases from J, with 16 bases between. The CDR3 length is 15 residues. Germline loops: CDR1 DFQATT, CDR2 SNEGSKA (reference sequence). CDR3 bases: TGCAGTGCTAGTCAGGGGTCCGGGAGTAATCAGCCCCAGCATTTT. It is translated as CSASQGSGSNQPQHF.

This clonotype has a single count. CDR3 protein: CASSLSNTEAFF. CDR3 DNA sequence: TGTGCCAGCAGCTTAAGCAACACTGAAGCTTTCTTT. This chain links TRBV11-2 with TRBJ1-1; D is undetermined. The length of the CDR3 is 12 residues. The V end lost 2 bases, the J end lost 2 bases, and 3 bases lay between the germline ends. Germline CDR1 SGHAT, CDR2 FQNNGV.

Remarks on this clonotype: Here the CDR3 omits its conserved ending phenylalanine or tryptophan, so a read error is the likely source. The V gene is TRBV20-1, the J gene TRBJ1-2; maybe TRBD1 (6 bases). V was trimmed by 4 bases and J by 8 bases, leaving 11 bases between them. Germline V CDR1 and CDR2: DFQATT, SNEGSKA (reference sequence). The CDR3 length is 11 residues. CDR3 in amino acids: CSANRAGGYTL. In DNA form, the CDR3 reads TGCAGTGCTAACAGGGCTGGGGGCTACACCTTG.

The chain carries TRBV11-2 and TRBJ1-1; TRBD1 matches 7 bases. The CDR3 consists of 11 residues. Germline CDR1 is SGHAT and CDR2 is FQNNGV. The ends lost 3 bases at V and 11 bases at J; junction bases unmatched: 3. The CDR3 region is CASSFRGNAFF. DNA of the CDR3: TGTGCCAGCAGCTTCAGGGGGAACGCTTTCTTT.

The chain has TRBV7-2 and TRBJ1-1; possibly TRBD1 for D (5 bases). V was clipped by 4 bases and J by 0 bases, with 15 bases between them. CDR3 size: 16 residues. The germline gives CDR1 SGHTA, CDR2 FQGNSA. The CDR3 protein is CASSSNRQFLNTEAFF. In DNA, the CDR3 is TGTGCCAGCAGCTCGAACAGACAGTTTTTGAACACTGAAGCTTTCTTT. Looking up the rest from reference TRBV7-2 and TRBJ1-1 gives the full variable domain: GAGVSQSPSNKVTEKGKDVELRCDPISGHTALYWYRQSLGQGLEFLIYFQGNSAPDKSGLPSDRFSAERTGGSVSTLTIQRTQQEDSAVYLCASSSNRQFLNTEAFFGQGTRLTVV.